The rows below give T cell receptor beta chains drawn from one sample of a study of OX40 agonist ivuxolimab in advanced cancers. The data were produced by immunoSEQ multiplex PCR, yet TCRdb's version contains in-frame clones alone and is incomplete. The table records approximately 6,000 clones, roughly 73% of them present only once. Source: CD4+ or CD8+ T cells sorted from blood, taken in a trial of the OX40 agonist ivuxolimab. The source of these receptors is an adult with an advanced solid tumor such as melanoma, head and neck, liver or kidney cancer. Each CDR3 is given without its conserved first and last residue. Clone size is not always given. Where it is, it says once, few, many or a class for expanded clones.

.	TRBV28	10	ASSLGNTEAF
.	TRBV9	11	ASSADRGPGYT
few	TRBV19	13	ASSKERGRTDTQY
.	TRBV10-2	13	ASSVGFLTYNEQF
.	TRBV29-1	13	SVEDGQATYNEQF
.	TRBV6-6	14	ASSYSRQGASQPQH
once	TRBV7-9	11	ASSSGGRSGYT
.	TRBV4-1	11	ASSHTASDGYT
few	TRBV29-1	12	SVEEWGQGYEQY
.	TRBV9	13	ASSGSGGSTDTQY
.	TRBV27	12	ASSLLSSYNEQF
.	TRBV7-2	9	ASSLVEGRD
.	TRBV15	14	ATSRFPTSGRDEQF
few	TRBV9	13	ASSDLSQGHGELF
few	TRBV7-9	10	ASSPQLEEQY
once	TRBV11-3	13	ASSLGTVWDEKLF
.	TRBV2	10	ASRRGNTEAF
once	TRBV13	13	ASRVRGGEKREQF
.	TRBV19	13	ASSIGVLEHNEQF
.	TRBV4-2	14	ASSPGTTPSTDTQY
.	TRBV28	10	ASSWTAYEQY
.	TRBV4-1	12	ASSQVSKPYEQY
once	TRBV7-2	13	ASSPPGTGYNEQF
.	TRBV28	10	ASNPNTGELF
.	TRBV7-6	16	ASSSYGQGVSGEYEQY
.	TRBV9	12	ASSVGGGPYEQY
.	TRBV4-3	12	ASRALAATGELF
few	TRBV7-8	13	ASSLAGVSNYGYT
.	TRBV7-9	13	ASSSTGISTDTQY
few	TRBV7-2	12	ASSPRQGAGGYT
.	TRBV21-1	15	ASSKVRTSNDTGELF
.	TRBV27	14	ASSQHSWGDSYEQY
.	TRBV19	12	ASTPGESNQPQH
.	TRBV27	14	ASSLQRQISYNEQF
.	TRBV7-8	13	ASSPDRVGGQPQH
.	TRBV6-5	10	ASSYSGDTQY
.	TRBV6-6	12	ASSSDGINYGYT
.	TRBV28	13	ASSSGTGNGNTIY
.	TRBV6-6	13	ASSYFRQVTDTQY
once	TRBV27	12	ASSLTPNTGELF
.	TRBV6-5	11	ASSYSSYNEQF
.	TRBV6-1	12	ASSEGFGGQPQH
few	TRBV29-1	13	SVKAGGTGYNEQF
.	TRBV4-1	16	ASSQVTGTFSGANVLT
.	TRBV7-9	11	ASTWNSHNEQF
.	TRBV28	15	ASSLGRDSYLTGELF
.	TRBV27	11	ASRGVLNTEAF
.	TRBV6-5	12	ASAGAVSTYEQY
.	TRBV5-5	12	ASSSSGIGNTIY
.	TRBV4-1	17	ASSQVLGTSGSLSYEQY
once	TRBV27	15	ASSSGTGGYSNQPQH
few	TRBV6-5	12	ASRLLAGPYEQY
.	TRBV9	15	ASSVGIGDGFNEKLF
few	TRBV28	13	ASSLSPSGGYGYT